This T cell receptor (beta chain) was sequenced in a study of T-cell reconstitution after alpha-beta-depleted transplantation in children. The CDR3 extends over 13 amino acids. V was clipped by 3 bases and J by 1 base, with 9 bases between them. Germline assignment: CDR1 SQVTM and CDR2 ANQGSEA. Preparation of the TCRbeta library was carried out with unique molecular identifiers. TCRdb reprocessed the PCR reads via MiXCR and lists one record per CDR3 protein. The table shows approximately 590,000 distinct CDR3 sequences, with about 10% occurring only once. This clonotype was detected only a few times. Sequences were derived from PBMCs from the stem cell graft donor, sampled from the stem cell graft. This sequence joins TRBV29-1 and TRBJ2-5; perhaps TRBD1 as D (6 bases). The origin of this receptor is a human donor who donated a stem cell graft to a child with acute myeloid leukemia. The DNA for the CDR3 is TGCAGCGTTGAGGGGACAATCCAAGAGACCCAGTACTTC. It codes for CSVEGTIQETQYF.